The T cell receptor beta chain described here comes from a study of regulatory T cells in long-lasting Graves disease (dated by TCRdb to about 2021). Study-level background: Patients with newly diagnosed Graves' disease had been on antithyroid drugs for under 3 months. This study used TCR sequencing and RNA sequencing of peripheral blood to compare persistent Graves' disease patients against newly diagnosed Graves' disease patients. The study was conducted in China and was registered as a clinical trial. A total of about 35 samples underwent TCR sequencing, from 13 patients with persistent Graves' disease and 20 or so patients with newly diagnosed Graves' disease. What the authors observed across the whole study: Sequencing and analysis were limited to the TCR beta chain. Compared with newly diagnosed patients, patients with persistent Graves' disease had lower TCR Shannon entropy and fewer highly expanded clones, which suggests clonal expansion. Persistent patients shared more public clonotypes among themselves (around 2,500) than newly diagnosed patients did (nearly 1,000). Only peripheral blood was studied, because thyroid tissue, the primary lesion, was inaccessible. The small sample size was acknowledged by the authors as a limitation that may reduce accuracy. TRBV28, TRBJ1-2 and TRBJ2-5 were preferentially used in persistent disease, while TRBV20-1 and TRBJ2-1 were favored in newly diagnosed disease.

This clonotype appeared many times. The clone's antigen remains unknown. No much larger clone exists at a distance of one base, and base qualities are not known. The junction carries 13 bases between V and J, which are trimmed by 3 bases and 5 bases respectively. The CDR3 measures 14 amino acids from cysteine to phenylalanine. Just the 42-base CDR3 DNA is kept, in frame starting at base 1. CDR1 and CDR2 are read off the germline V gene as SGHDT and YYEEEE. This sample's time point label indicates: newly diagnosed GD, antithyroid drugs for less than 3 months. For both TCR sequencing and RNA sequencing, RNA was extracted from PBMCs in TRIzol. The diagnosis of Graves' disease followed American Thyroid Association guidelines. The patients came from an endocrinology department in Xi'an, China. Each patient gave approximately 9 milliliters of peripheral blood, collected in an EDTA anticoagulant tube. Ficoll Paque Plus density gradient separation was used to isolate PBMCs, and no further T cell sorting was performed. An Agilent 2100 Bioanalyzer and agarose gel were used to check RNA quality, while a NanoDrop 2000 measured RNA concentration.

Library method: multiplex PCR. The listed sequencing device is Illumina HiSeq 4000. CDR3 regions were amplified by Arm-PCR with iRepertoire HTBI primers to construct TCR beta libraries. Before sequencing, the PCR products went through gel purification. The source study handled its data this way. A total of under 80 TRBV and about 13 TRBJ segments were identified across samples and were used for gene usage analysis of CDR3 amino acid clonotypes. COPE and FqMerger were used to merge filtered high-quality paired reads into contigs. BLAST was used to align contigs to IMGT TRBV, TRBD and TRBJ reference genes, with CDR3 defined following IMGT. Any clonotype with a frequency above 0.1% was counted as a highly expanded clone. Repertoire diversity was measured by Shannon entropy, and V-J evenness by the Gini coefficient. Clonotypes shared by more than one individual were considered public. TCRdb reran the public reads through fastp at Q25 and MiXCR, keeping productive beta chains. A single entry per CDR3 protein holds the most common genes and DNA from its merged rows. The V and J calls follow TCRdb's processing rather than the paper's. Within this sample are around 500,000 distinct CDR3 sequences, with about 16% of them counted one time only. Of the sample, approximately 25% is held by the ten largest clones.

These data also featured in a second study, about T cells in Graves' hyperthyroidism and ophthalmopathy. Looking at the second paper: Stable Graves' hyperthyroidism was defined as no progression to ophthalmopathy during 18 months of follow-up. Hyperthyroidism patients were newly diagnosed, with disease duration under 2 months, and aged 18 to 65 years. Any patient with an uncontrolled infection, another autoimmune disease, pregnancy or lactation was excluded. Diagnoses relied on clinical symptoms, serum thyroxine and TRAb, thyroid ultrasound and orbital computed tomography. A first-round RT-PCR of the TCR CDR3 used the HTBI primer set with the Qiagen OneStep RT-PCR kit. Blood samples also contained most of the expanded thyroid clonotypes (frequency above 0.001), which suggests that blood repertoires may reflect thyroid immune responses. A 13 V-J signature model separated ophthalmopathy from stable hyperthyroidism, with approximately 87% sensitivity and 81% to 83% specificity in cross-validation and 80%/75% in testing. In validation, the model predicted progression to ophthalmopathy with roughly 66% sensitivity and less than 75% specificity, a median of around six months before onset. A discovery cohort of about a hundred patients, fewer than 50 with Graves' ophthalmopathy and under 60 with stable Graves' hyperthyroidism, was used to find distinguishing TCR V-J signatures. Whether ophthalmopathy could be predicted prospectively was tested in an independent validation cohort made up of about 20 hyperthyroidism patients plus 17 patients who later progressed to ophthalmopathy. The roughly 90 discovery patients were divided at random into training and test sets in a 7:3 ratio. In addition, the study compared T-cell repertoires in thyroid tissue and in blood from six Graves' hyperthyroidism patients. After sampling, hyperthyroidism patients received methimazole starting at 30 mg daily, and ophthalmopathy patients received high-dose intravenous methylprednisolone. The libraries were constructed in a second round of multiplex PCR and then size-selected and purified. Sequencing of the libraries was done on an Illumina HiSeq2000 using paired-end 100 bp reads. SOAPnuke was used to process the raw data, throwing out any read that contained adapters or uncalled bases, had a mean Phred below 15, or lacked an exact constant-primer or identifier match. High-quality paired reads were merged using COPE v1.2.5, and each unique nucleotide sequence was defined as a clonotype. Clonotypes were aligned to IMGT TRBV, TRBD and TRBJ reference segments using MiTCR v1.1. Only V-J combinations with frequency above 0.0001, covering 99.2% of repertoires, were analysed. A TCS score was defined as the ratio between F50 (clonal expansion) and ExV (chaos), using BLOSUM62-based TCRdist between CDR3 peptides within each V-J. Welch's t-statistics and random forest reduced roughly 530 V-J features to 13, which were used in a naive Bayes classifier (R e1071). No statistical method was used to set the sample size in advance, and investigators knew the group allocation. The paper describes TCR Vbeta CDR3 sequencing of 135 peripheral blood samples, made up of fewer than 50 ophthalmopathy patients, some 80 hyperthyroidism patients and some 17 progressor patients.

The sample was peripheral blood mononuclear cells (PBMCs), taken at new diagnosis, from a patient treated with antithyroid drugs. This TCR was sampled from a woman in her forties or fifties with Graves disease. Donor details come from another sample of the same person, matched by shared clones. This chain is built from TRBV5-6 and TRBJ2-3; the D call is tentative, TRBD1 or TRBD2, as each matches 5 bases. The encoded CDR3 is CASSYGTSGDTQYF. Here is the DNA: TGTGCCAGCAGCTATGGGACCTCGGGAGATACGCAGTATTTT.